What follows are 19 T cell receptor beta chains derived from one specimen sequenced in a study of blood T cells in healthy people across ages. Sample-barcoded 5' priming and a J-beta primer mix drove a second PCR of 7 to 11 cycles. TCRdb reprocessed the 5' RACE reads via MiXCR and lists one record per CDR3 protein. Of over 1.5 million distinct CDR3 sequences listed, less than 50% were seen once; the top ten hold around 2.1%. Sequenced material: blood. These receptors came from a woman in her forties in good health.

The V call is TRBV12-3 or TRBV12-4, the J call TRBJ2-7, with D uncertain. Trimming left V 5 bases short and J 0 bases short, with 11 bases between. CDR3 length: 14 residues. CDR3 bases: TGTGCCAGCAGTCCGGACCAGAGCTCCTACGAGCAGTACTTC. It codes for CASSPDQSSYEQYF.

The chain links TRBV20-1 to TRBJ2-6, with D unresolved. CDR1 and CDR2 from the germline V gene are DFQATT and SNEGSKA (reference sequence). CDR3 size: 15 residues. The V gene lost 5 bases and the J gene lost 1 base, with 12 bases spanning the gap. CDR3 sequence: CSASGSGSGANVLTF. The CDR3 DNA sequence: TGCAGTGCTTCCGGGTCCGGGTCTGGGGCCAACGTCCTGACTTTC.

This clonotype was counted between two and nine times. CDR3 bases: TGTGCCAGCAGTTTTGTTTGGCGGGGGCCAAGCGAGCAGTACTTC. Protein: CASSFVWRGPSEQYF. The chain recombines TRBV27 with TRBJ2-7, with D possibly TRBD2 on 7 matching bases. V was cut by 3 bases and J by 6 bases, with 18 bases left in between. Germline V CDR1 and CDR2: MNHEY, SMNVEV (reference sequence). This CDR3 is built from 15 residues.

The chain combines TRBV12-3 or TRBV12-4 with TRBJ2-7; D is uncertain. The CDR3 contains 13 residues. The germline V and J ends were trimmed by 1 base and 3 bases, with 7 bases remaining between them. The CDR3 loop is CASSLGYNYEQYF. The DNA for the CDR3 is TGTGCCAGCAGTTTAGGATACAACTACGAGCAGTACTTC.

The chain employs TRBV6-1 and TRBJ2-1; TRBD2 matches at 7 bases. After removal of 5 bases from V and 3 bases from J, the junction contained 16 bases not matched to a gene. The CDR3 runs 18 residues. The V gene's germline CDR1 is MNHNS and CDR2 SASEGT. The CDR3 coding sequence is TGTGCCAGCAGTCCCTGGGGGGGATCCGGGTACAACTACAATGAGCAGTTCTTC. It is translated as CASSPWGGSGYNYNEQFF.

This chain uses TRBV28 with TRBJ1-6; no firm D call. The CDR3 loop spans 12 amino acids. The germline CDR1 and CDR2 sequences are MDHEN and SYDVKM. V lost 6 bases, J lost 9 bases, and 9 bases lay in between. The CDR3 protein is CASSTIASPLHF. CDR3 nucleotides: TGTGCCAGCAGCACCATCGCTTCACCCCTCCACTTT.

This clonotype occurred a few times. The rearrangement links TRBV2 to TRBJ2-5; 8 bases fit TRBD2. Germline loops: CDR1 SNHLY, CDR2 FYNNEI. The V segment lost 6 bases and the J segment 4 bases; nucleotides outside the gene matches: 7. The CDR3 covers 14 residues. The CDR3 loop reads CASSAPGLGETQYF. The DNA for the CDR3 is TGTGCCAGCAGCGCGCCGGGACTAGGAGAGACCCAGTACTTC. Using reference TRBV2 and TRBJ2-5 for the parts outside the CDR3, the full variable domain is EPEVTQTPSHQVTQMGQEVILRCVPISNHLYFYWYRQILGQKVEFLVSFYNNEISEKSEIFDDQFSVERPDGSNFTLKIRSTKLEDSAMYFCASSAPGLGETQYFGPGTRLLVL.

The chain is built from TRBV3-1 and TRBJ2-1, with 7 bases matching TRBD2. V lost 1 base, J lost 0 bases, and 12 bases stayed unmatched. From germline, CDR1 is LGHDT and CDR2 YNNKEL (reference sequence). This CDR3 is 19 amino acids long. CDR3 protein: CASSQGSLGEGSSYNEQFF. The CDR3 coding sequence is TGTGCCAGCAGCCAAGGTAGCCTTGGGGAGGGGAGCTCCTACAATGAGCAGTTCTTC.

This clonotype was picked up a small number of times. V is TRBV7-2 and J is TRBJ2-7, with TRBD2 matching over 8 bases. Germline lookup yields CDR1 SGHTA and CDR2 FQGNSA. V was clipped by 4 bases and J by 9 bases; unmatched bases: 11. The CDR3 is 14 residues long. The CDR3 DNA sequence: TGTGCCAGCAGCTATACTAGCGGACCGAGTGGGCAGTACTTC. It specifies CASSYTSGPSGQYF.

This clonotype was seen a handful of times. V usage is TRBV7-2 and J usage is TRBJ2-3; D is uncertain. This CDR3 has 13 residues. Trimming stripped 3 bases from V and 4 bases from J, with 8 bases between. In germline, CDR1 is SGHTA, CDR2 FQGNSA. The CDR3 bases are TGTGCCAGCAGCTTTAGCTTCCCAGATACGCAGTATTTT. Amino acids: CASSFSFPDTQYF.

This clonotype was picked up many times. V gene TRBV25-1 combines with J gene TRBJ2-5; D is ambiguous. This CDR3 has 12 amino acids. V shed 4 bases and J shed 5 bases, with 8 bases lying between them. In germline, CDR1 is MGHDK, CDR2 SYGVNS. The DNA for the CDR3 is TGTGCCAGCAGTGCTCTAGGGGAGACCCAGTACTTC. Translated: CASSALGETQYF.

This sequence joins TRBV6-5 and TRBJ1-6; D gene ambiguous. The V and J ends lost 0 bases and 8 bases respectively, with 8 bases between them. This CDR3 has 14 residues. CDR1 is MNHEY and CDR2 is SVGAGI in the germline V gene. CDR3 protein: CASSYSKPHSPLHF. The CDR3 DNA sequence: TGTGCCAGCAGTTACTCGAAGCCCCATTCACCCCTCCACTTT.

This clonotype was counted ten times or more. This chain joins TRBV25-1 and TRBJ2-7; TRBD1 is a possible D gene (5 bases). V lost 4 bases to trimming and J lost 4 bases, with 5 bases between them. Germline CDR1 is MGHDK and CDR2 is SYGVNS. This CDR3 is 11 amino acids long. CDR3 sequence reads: CASSGQYEQYF. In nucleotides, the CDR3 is TGTGCCAGCAGTGGACAGTACGAGCAGTACTTC.

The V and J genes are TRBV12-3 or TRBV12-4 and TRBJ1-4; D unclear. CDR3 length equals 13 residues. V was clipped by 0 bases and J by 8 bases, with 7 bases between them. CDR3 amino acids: CASSLALREKLFF. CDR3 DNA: TGTGCCAGCAGTTTAGCGCTCCGAGAAAAACTGTTTTTT.

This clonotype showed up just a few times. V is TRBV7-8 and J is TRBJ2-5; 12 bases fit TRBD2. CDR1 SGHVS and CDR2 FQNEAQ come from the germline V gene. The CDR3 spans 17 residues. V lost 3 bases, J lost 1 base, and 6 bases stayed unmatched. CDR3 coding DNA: TGTGCCAGCAGCTTTCTAGCGGGGGGGCCTTCCCAAGAGACCCAGTACTTC. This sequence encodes CASSFLAGGPSQETQYF.

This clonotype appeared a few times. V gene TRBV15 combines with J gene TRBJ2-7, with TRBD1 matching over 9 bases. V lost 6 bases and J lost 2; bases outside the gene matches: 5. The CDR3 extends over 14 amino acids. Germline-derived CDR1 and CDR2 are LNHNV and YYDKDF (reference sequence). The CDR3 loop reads CATRGQGAAYEQYF. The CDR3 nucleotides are TGTGCCACCAGGGGACAGGGTGCGGCCTACGAGCAGTACTTC.

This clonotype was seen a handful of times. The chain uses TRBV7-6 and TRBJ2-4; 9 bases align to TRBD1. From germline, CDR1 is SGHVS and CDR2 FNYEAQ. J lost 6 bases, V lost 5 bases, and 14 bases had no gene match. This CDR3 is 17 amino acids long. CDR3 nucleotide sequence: TGTGCCAGCAGCGCCGATTCGGGACAGGGAGGGAGAAACATTCAGTACTTC. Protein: CASSADSGQGGRNIQYF. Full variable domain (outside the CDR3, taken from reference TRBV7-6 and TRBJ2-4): GAGVSQSPRYKVTKRGQDVALRCDPISGHVSLYWYRQALGQGPEFLTYFNYEAQQDKSGLPNDRFSAERPEGSISTLTIQRTEQRDSAMYRCASSADSGQGGRNIQYFGAGTRLSVL.

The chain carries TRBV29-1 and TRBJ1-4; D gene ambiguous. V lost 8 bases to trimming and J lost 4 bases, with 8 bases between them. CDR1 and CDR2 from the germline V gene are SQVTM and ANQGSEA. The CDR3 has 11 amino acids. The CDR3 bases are TGCAGCTTCTCACGTAATGAAAAACTGTTTTTT. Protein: CSFSRNEKLFF.

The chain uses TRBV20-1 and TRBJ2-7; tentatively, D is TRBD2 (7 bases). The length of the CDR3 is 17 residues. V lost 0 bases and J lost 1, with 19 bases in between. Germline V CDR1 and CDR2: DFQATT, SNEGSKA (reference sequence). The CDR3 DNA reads TGCAGTGCTAGAGATGTGGCGGGGGCCCGTGGTTCCTACGAGCAGTACTTC. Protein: CSARDVAGARGSYEQYF.